The rows below give T cell receptor beta chains drawn from one sample of a study of cytomegalovirus exposure and HLA in healthy donors. The table came from immunoSEQ multiplex PCR; TCRdb's copy has only in-frame clones and leaves some out. This sample has approximately 120,000 clones, with roughly 86% found just once. The sample taken for sequencing was PBMCs. These receptors came from a woman aged 18-29 years in good health and CMV-seronegative. Both conserved end residues are part of each CDR3. A D gene is named only where the DNA matches it firmly. Where a row states a size, it is once, few, many or the class of an expanded clone; other rows omit it.

d_call	v_call	j_call	clone_size	cdr3_aa	cdr3_nt
TRBD2	TRBV4-3	TRBJ2-4	-	CASSLTLAGGPRVPYIQYF	TGCGCCAGCAGCCTTACCCTAGCGGGAGGGCCAAGGGTTCCATACATTCAGTACTTC
-	TRBV11-2	TRBJ1-1	few	CASSLVSLRDTRTEAFF	TGTGCCAGCAGCTTAGTTTCCTTAAGGGACACACGCACTGAAGCTTTCTTT
-	TRBV5-4	TRBJ1-2	-	CASSLGQYNYGYTF	TGTGCCAGCAGCTTGGGCCAGTACAACTATGGCTACACCTTC
TRBD2	TRBV5-1	TRBJ2-5	-	CASSSDEIKRGEETQYF	TGCGCCAGCAGTTCGGATGAGATTAAGCGGGGGGAAGAGACCCAGTACTTC
TRBD1	TRBV28	TRBJ1-5	-	CASSDTGVQPQHF	TGTGCCAGCAGTGACACAGGGGTTCAGCCCCAGCATTTT
TRBD1	TRBV11-2	TRBJ1-1	-	CASSPAGTGRTEAFF	TGTGCCAGCAGCCCGGCGGGGACAGGGAGGACTGAAGCTTTCTTT
TRBD1	TRBV9	TRBJ1-3	-	CASSEGGQRNTIYF	TGTGCCAGCAGCGAGGGGGGACAGAGGAACACCATATATTTT
TRBD1	TRBV5-4	TRBJ1-1	-	CASSPDRLKLNTEAFF	TGTGCCAGCAGCCCGGACAGGTTAAAACTGAACACTGAAGCTTTCTTT
TRBD2	TRBV11-2	TRBJ2-1	-	CASSTHGTSVNYNEQFF	TGTGCCAGCAGCACACACGGGACTAGCGTCAACTACAATGAGCAGTTCTTC
TRBD2	TRBV5-6	TRBJ2-1	-	CASSLGTGLAVYNEQFF	TGTGCCAGCAGCTTGGGGACGGGACTAGCGGTTTACAATGAGCAGTTCTTC
TRBD2	TRBV15	TRBJ2-1	once	CATSVGLAGPNEQFF	TGTGCCACCAGCGTAGGGCTAGCGGGCCCGAATGAGCAGTTCTTC
TRBD2	TRBV4-3	TRBJ2-7	-	CASSQGLLGLAGEGRGYEQYF	TGCGCCAGCAGCCAAGGACTTCTGGGACTAGCGGGAGAGGGGAGAGGGTACGAGCAGTACTTC
-	TRBV19	TRBJ1-2	-	CASTDLGAYGYTF	TGTGCCAGTACGGACCTTGGGGCCTATGGCTACACCTTC
-	TRBV9	TRBJ1-1	-	CASSVGLGSGWAEAFF	TGTGCCAGCAGCGTAGGCCTGGGCAGTGGTTGGGCGGAAGCTTTCTTT
TRBD1	TRBV6-5	TRBJ1-5	-	CASRRTGRNQPQHF	TGTGCCAGCAGACGGACAGGCCGAAATCAGCCCCAGCATTTT
-	TRBV7-9	TRBJ1-2	-	CASSQTGYGYTF	TGTGCCAGCAGCCAAACAGGCTATGGCTACACCTTC
-	TRBV28	TRBJ2-7	-	CASRGRRQHLYEQYF	TGTGCCAGCAGAGGTAGAAGACAGCACCTCTACGAGCAGTACTTC
-	TRBV13	TRBJ2-5	-	CASLDSLYPQETQYF	TGTGCCAGTTTGGACAGCCTCTATCCCCAAGAGACCCAGTACTTC
-	TRBV28	TRBJ1-3	-	CASSLKVGGLGNTIYF	TGTGCCAGCAGTTTAAAGGTTGGGGGACTGGGAAACACCATATATTTT
TRBD1	TRBV6-5	TRBJ1-2	-	CASSYSGQGDYGYTF	TGTGCCAGCAGTTACTCCGGACAGGGGGACTATGGCTACACCTTC
TRBD2	TRBV9	TRBJ2-3	once	CASSVSGGADTQYF	TGTGCCAGCAGCGTTTCCGGGGGGGCAGATACGCAGTATTTT
-	TRBV28	TRBJ2-3	-	CASSLSRLTNTQYF	TGTGCCAGCAGTTTATCCAGGCTTACGAATACGCAGTATTTT
TRBD2	TRBV6-5	TRBJ2-5	-	CASSYSSTSGGETQYF	TGTGCCAGCAGTTACTCTTCGACTAGCGGGGGTGAGACCCAGTACTTC
-	TRBV30	TRBJ2-1	-	CAWSAGPNNEQFF	TGTGCCTGGAGTGCAGGGCCCAACAATGAGCAGTTCTTC
TRBD2	TRBV2	TRBJ2-7	-	CASSDTSGYEQYF	TGTGCCAGCAGTGATACTAGCGGCTACGAGCAGTACTTC
-	TRBV30	TRBJ2-7	once	CAWSVVSSYEQYF	TGTGCCTGGAGTGTCGTGAGCTCCTACGAGCAGTACTTC
-	TRBV9	TRBJ2-5	-	CASSVAAGGKETQYF	TGTGCCAGCAGCGTAGCCGCGGGCGGGAAAGAGACCCAGTACTTC
-	TRBV6-5	TRBJ1-1	-	CASHSPRGNTEAFF	TGTGCCAGCCACAGCCCAAGGGGGAACACTGAAGCTTTCTTT
-	TRBV4-1	TRBJ1-4	few	CASSQGTRTYNEKLFF	TGCGCCAGCAGCCAAGGGACCCGGACTTACAATGAAAAACTGTTTTTT
-	TRBV13	TRBJ2-1	-	CASSLGRTGSSYNEQFF	TGTGCCAGCAGCTTAGGCCGAACAGGGTCCTCCTACAATGAGCAGTTCTTC
-	TRBV27	TRBJ2-7	-	CASSFGVAYEQYF	TGTGCCAGCAGTTTCGGGGTAGCCTACGAGCAGTACTTC
TRBD1	TRBV10-3	TRBJ1-5	-	CAIGTGGHQPQHF	TGTGCCATCGGTACAGGGGGCCATCAGCCCCAGCATTTT
-	TRBV7-9	TRBJ2-5	-	CASSERPGRRGSETQYF	TGTGCCAGCAGCGAAAGACCGGGACGGCGGGGCTCCGAGACCCAGTACTTC
-	TRBV7-2	TRBJ2-1	-	CASSLAPSGEQFF	TGTGCCAGCAGCTTAGCGCCCAGCGGTGAGCAGTTCTTC
-	TRBV5-1	TRBJ2-7	-	CASSLVVLADYEQYF	TGCGCCAGCAGCTTGGTCGTCTTGGCCGATTACGAGCAGTACTTC
TRBD1	TRBV4-2	TRBJ1-1	-	CASSQDRTGYTNTEAFF	TGTGCCAGCAGCCAAGACAGGACAGGGTATACGAACACTGAAGCTTTCTTT
TRBD1	TRBV23-1	TRBJ2-7	-	CASRDRDSTVPSQYEQYF	TGCGCCAGCAGAGACCGGGACAGCACCGTCCCGTCTCAATACGAGCAGTACTTC